This section outlines one T cell receptor beta chain sequence together with its context. In germline, CDR1 is MDHEN, CDR2 SYDVKM. Trimming removed 2 bases from V and 3 bases from J; junction bases left unmatched: 7. The CDR3 sequence is 16 residues long. TCRdb itself ran the 5' RACE reads through MiXCR, one entry per CDR3 protein. The sample yields about 38,000 distinct CDR3 sequences, roughly 7.6% seen once. This entry belongs to a study of chronic HIV infection and antiretroviral therapy. The sequencing sample was made of peripheral blood. The TCR comes from an adult who had HIV and had not received antiretroviral therapy, or was an uninfected healthy control (not recorded which). The chain employs TRBV28 and TRBJ1-1, with 9 bases matching TRBD1. CDR3 DNA: TGTGCCAGCAGTTTAATCACAGGGGGCTGGTACACTGAAGCTTTCTTT. This gives the protein CASSLITGGWYTEAFF.